A selection of T cell receptor beta chains follows, all from one sample in a study of shared clonotypes between healthy human individuals. Assay used: immunoSEQ multiplex PCR; TCRdb lists only in-frame clones, some missing. Found here are millions of clones, more than 80% of them singletons; the top ten hold more than 0.12%. Input material: naive CD4+ T cells sorted from blood. The receptors originated from a man younger than 35 in good health. The CDR3 runs from the conserved cysteine through the conserved F or W. A D gene is named only where the DNA matches it firmly. Clone size is not always given. Where it is, it says once, few, many or a class for expanded clones.

DNA	CDR3	V	J	D	length	size
TGTGCCAGCAGTTTCGGGATTACCGGGAACACTGAAGCTTTCTTT	CASSFGITGNTEAFF	TRBV2	TRBJ1-1	.	15	few
TGTGCCAGCAGCTCTGGGACGGCGTCGCCCCTCTACGAGCAGTACTTC	CASSSGTASPLYEQYF	TRBV5-6	TRBJ2-7	.	16	.
TGTGCCAGCAGTCTGGAAGGGGGCTTTAGGGAAAAACTGTTTTTT	CASSLEGGFREKLFF	TRBV6-1	TRBJ1-4	TRBD1	15	.
TGTGCCAGCAGCTCGGACAGGGACACTGAAGCTTTCTTT	CASSSDRDTEAFF	TRBV11-2	TRBJ1-1	TRBD1	13	few
TGTGCCAGCAGTGCGTTAGAGAGCTCCTATAATTCACCCCTCCACTTT	CASSALESSYNSPLHF	TRBV6-1	TRBJ1-6	.	16	.
TGTGCCAGCAGGGATGGACTAGCGGGAGACCTACAAGAGACCCAGTACTTC	CASRDGLAGDLQETQYF	TRBV13	TRBJ2-5	TRBD2	17	.
TGCGCCAGTTCCGATCAGGGGAATTCTCTTGAAAAACTGTTTTTT	CASSDQGNSLEKLFF	TRBV5-1	TRBJ1-4	.	15	once
TGCGCCAGCAGCTCCACAGGGGTGGGAGATACGCAGTATTTT	CASSSTGVGDTQYF	TRBV5-1	TRBJ2-3	TRBD1	14	.
TGTGCCAGCAGCTCGCTTCGAGGGGGCTGGAGAACAGATACGCAGTATTTT	CASSSLRGGWRTDTQYF	TRBV11-2	TRBJ2-3	TRBD1	17	.
TGCGCCAGCAGCCAAGAATCACAGGGGGTGACTGAAGCTTTCTTT	CASSQESQGVTEAFF	TRBV4-1	TRBJ1-1	TRBD1	15	.